The rows below give T cell receptor beta chains drawn from one sample of a study of vaccination and CD4 T cells after COVID-19. These receptors have no known antigen. TCRdb independently ran MiXCR on the PCR reads; one entry per CDR3 protein. The sample carries about 20,000 distinct CDR3 sequences, about 41% recorded once. Sequenced input: CD4+ T cells from blood, cultured in vitro. The receptors were sampled from a human donor who had recovered from COVID-19. Both conserved end residues are part of each CDR3. D genes are given only for firm matches. Size is stated for part of the rows, as once, few or many counts, or as a class when the clone is expanded.

abundance: .; v_gene: TRBV7-2; d_gene: TRBD2; j_gene: TRBJ2-1; CDR3aa: CASSSRRGLAGSDEQFF; CDR3nt: TGTGCCAGCAGCTCCCGACGAGGACTAGCGGGATCTGATGAGCAGTTCTTC
abundance: few; v_gene: TRBV7-7; d_gene: TRBD2; j_gene: TRBJ2-2; CDR3aa: CASSLNAGVTGELFF; CDR3nt: TGTGCTAGCAGCTTAAATGCGGGAGTCACCGGGGAGCTGTTTTTT
abundance: .; v_gene: TRBV12-3/TRBV12-4; d_gene: .; j_gene: TRBJ2-3; CDR3aa: CASSLSPDTQYF; CDR3nt: TGTGCCAGCAGCCTGAGCCCAGATACGCAGTATTTT
abundance: .; v_gene: TRBV7-9; d_gene: .; j_gene: TRBJ2-1; CDR3aa: CASSLWQGEVYVEQFF; CDR3nt: TGTGCCAGCAGCTTATGGCAGGGGGAGGTCTACGTGGAGCAGTTCTTC
abundance: .; v_gene: TRBV7-2; d_gene: .; j_gene: TRBJ2-4; CDR3aa: CASSLAGTGGWDIQCF; CDR3nt: TGTGCCAGCAGCTTAGCGGGGACGGGAGGTTGGGACATTCAGTGCTTC
abundance: .; v_gene: TRBV12-3/TRBV12-4; d_gene: TRBD1; j_gene: TRBJ2-7; CDR3aa: CASSTGTGKNEQYF; CDR3nt: TGTGCCAGCAGTACCGGGACAGGGAAGAACGAGCAGTACTTC
abundance: .; v_gene: TRBV12-3/TRBV12-4; d_gene: TRBD2; j_gene: TRBJ2-1; CDR3aa: CASSPLAGVYGNEQFF; CDR3nt: TGTGCCAGCAGTCCCCTAGCGGGAGTATACGGGAATGAGCAGTTCTTC
abundance: .; v_gene: TRBV7-6; d_gene: TRBD1; j_gene: TRBJ2-2; CDR3aa: CASSSITGGASGELFF; CDR3nt: TGTGCCAGCAGCTCTATTACAGGGGGCGCGAGCGGGGAGCTGTTTTTT
abundance: .; v_gene: TRBV28; d_gene: .; j_gene: TRBJ1-6; CDR3aa: CASSFPGYGSPLHF; CDR3nt: TGTGCCAGCAGTTTCCCCGGGTACGGTTCACCCCTCCACTTT
abundance: .; v_gene: TRBV6-1; d_gene: .; j_gene: TRBJ1-2; CDR3aa: CASSEQPDVGQGYGYTF; CDR3nt: TGTGCCAGCAGTGAACAACCGGACGTCGGGCAGGGCTATGGCTACACCTTC
abundance: .; v_gene: TRBV14; d_gene: TRBD2; j_gene: TRBJ2-1; CDR3aa: CASSLGTSSYNEQFF; CDR3nt: TGTGCCAGCAGCCTTGGGACTAGTTCCTACAATGAGCAGTTCTTC
abundance: once; v_gene: TRBV18; d_gene: .; j_gene: TRBJ2-2; CDR3aa: CASSPPSQSNTGELFF; CDR3nt: TGTGCCAGCTCACCACCCTCACAGTCGAACACCGGGGAGCTGTTTTTT
abundance: .; v_gene: TRBV7-2; d_gene: .; j_gene: TRBJ2-7; CDR3aa: CASSPRFMAYEQYF; CDR3nt: TGTGCCAGCAGCCCCCGGTTCATGGCCTACGAGCAGTACTTC
abundance: .; v_gene: TRBV20-1; d_gene: TRBD1; j_gene: TRBJ2-3; CDR3aa: CSATDRGRRSTDTQYF; CDR3nt: TGCAGTGCTACGGACAGGGGGCGCCGAAGCACAGATACGCAGTATTTT
abundance: few; v_gene: TRBV19; d_gene: .; j_gene: TRBJ1-5; CDR3aa: CASSIMTPTGNQPQHF; CDR3nt: TGTGCCAGTAGTATCATGACCCCCACAGGCAATCAGCCCCAGCATTTT
abundance: few; v_gene: TRBV6-1; d_gene: .; j_gene: TRBJ1-2; CDR3aa: CASSVESRGGYTF; CDR3nt: TGTGCCAGCAGTGTAGAGTCCAGGGGCGGCTACACCTTC
abundance: .; v_gene: TRBV19; d_gene: .; j_gene: TRBJ1-5; CDR3aa: CASRSTGYQPQHF; CDR3nt: TGTGCCAGTAGATCCACAGGGTACCAGCCCCAGCATTTT
abundance: few; v_gene: TRBV10-1; d_gene: .; j_gene: TRBJ1-2; CDR3aa: CARQRGAYGYTF; CDR3nt: TGCGCCAGACAAAGGGGGGCCTATGGCTACACCTTC
abundance: .; v_gene: TRBV6-5; d_gene: .; j_gene: TRBJ2-6; CDR3aa: CASSYTTSGANVLTF; CDR3nt: TGTGCCAGCAGTTACACCACCTCTGGGGCCAACGTCCTGACTTTC
abundance: few; v_gene: TRBV20-1; d_gene: .; j_gene: TRBJ2-6; CDR3aa: CSARDSAAAGANVLTF; CDR3nt: TGCAGTGCTAGAGATTCGGCCGCGGCTGGGGCCAACGTCCTGACTTTC
abundance: .; v_gene: TRBV6-1; d_gene: .; j_gene: TRBJ2-1; CDR3aa: CASRAGNEQFF; CDR3nt: TGTGCCAGCAGGGCGGGGAATGAGCAGTTCTTC
abundance: few; v_gene: TRBV4-1; d_gene: .; j_gene: TRBJ2-5; CDR3aa: CASSQGQGTYQETQYF; CDR3nt: TGCGCCAGCAGCCAGGGCCAGGGGACGTACCAAGAGACCCAGTACTTC
abundance: few; v_gene: TRBV4-3; d_gene: TRBD1; j_gene: TRBJ1-6; CDR3aa: CASSQTWDRYSPLHF; CDR3nt: TGCGCCAGCAGCCAAACCTGGGACAGATATTCACCCCTCCACTTT
abundance: few; v_gene: TRBV7-2; d_gene: .; j_gene: TRBJ2-3; CDR3aa: CASSLLGDTQYF; CDR3nt: TGTGCCAGCAGCCTTTTGGGGGATACGCAGTATTTT
abundance: .; v_gene: TRBV24-1; d_gene: .; j_gene: TRBJ2-1; CDR3aa: CATSVSDEQFF; CDR3nt: TGTGCCACCAGTGTTTCAGATGAGCAGTTCTTC
abundance: .; v_gene: TRBV28; d_gene: .; j_gene: TRBJ1-5; CDR3aa: CASSLQQENQPQHF; CDR3nt: TGTGCCAGCAGTTTACAACAGGAGAATCAGCCCCAGCATTTT
abundance: .; v_gene: TRBV20-1; d_gene: TRBD2; j_gene: TRBJ2-7; CDR3aa: CSGRRGENAYEQYF; CDR3nt: TGCAGTGGTCGACGGGGGGAGAACGCCTACGAGCAGTACTTC
abundance: .; v_gene: TRBV28; d_gene: TRBD2; j_gene: TRBJ2-4; CDR3aa: CASSSEGLAGRNIQYF; CDR3nt: TGTGCCAGCAGTTCTGAGGGACTAGCGGGGAGAAACATTCAGTACTTC
abundance: few; v_gene: TRBV28; d_gene: .; j_gene: TRBJ1-6; CDR3aa: CASSLNGGNSPLHF; CDR3nt: TGTGCCAGCAGTTTGAACGGAGGCAATTCACCCCTCCACTTT
abundance: .; v_gene: TRBV5-4; d_gene: TRBD1; j_gene: TRBJ2-7; CDR3aa: CASSSRTGAEEQYF; CDR3nt: TGTGCCAGCAGCTCCAGGACAGGGGCAGAGGAGCAGTACTTC
abundance: .; v_gene: TRBV11-2; d_gene: .; j_gene: TRBJ2-2; CDR3aa: CASSLRRTNTGELFF; CDR3nt: TGTGCCAGCAGCTTAAGACGTACGAACACCGGGGAGCTGTTTTTT
abundance: .; v_gene: TRBV6-2/TRBV6-3; d_gene: .; j_gene: TRBJ2-5; CDR3aa: CASSYSLETGSQETQYF; CDR3nt: TGTGCCAGCAGTTACAGCCTCGAAACAGGGTCCCAAGAGACCCAGTACTTC
abundance: few; v_gene: TRBV6-1; d_gene: .; j_gene: TRBJ2-1; CDR3aa: CASESTGYNEQFF; CDR3nt: TGTGCCAGCGAGTCAACGGGTTACAATGAGCAGTTCTTC
abundance: .; v_gene: TRBV28; d_gene: .; j_gene: TRBJ2-7; CDR3aa: CASSRRGGSYEQYF; CDR3nt: TGTGCCAGCAGCAGGAGAGGGGGAAGTTACGAGCAGTACTTC